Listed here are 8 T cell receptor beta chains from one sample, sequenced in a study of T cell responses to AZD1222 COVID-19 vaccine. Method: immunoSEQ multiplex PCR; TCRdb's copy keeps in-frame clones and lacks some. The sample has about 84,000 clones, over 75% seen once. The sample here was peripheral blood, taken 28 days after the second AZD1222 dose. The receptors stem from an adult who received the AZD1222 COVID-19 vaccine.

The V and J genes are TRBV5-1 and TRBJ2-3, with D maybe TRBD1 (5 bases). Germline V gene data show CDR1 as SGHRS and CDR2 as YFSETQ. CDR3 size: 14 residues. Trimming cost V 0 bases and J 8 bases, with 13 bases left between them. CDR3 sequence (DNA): TGCGCCAGCAGCTTGGACAGGTCCAAGGGTACGCAGTATTTT. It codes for CASSLDRSKGTQYF.

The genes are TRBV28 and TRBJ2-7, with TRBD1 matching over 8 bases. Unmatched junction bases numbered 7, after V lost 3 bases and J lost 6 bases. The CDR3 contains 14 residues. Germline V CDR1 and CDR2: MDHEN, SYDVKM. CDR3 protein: CASSLSGQASEQYF. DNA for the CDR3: TGTGCCAGCAGTTTGTCGGGACAGGCCTCCGAGCAGTACTTC.

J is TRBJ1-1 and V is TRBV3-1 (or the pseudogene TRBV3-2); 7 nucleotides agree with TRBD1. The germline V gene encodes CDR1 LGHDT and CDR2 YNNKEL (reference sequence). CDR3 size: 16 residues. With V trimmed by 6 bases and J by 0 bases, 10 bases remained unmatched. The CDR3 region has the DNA TGTGCCAGCAGACCGGGACAGACCTTCTTGAACACTGAAGCTTTCTTT. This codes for CASRPGQTFLNTEAFF.

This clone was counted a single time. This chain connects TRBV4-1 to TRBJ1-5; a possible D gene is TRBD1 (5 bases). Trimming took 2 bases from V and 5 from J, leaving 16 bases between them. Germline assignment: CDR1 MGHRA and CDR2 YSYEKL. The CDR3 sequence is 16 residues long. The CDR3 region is CASSQTATVDHQPQHF. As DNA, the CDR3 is TGCGCCAGCAGCCAAACAGCGACAGTTGATCATCAGCCCCAGCATTTT.

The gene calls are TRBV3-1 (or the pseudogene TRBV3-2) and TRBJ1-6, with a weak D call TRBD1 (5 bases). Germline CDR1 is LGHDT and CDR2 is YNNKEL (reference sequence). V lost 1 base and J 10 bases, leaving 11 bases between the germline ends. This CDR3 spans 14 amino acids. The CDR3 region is CASSQVRGGSPLHF. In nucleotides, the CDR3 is TGTGCCAGCAGCCAAGTAAGGGGTGGATCACCCCTCCACTTT.

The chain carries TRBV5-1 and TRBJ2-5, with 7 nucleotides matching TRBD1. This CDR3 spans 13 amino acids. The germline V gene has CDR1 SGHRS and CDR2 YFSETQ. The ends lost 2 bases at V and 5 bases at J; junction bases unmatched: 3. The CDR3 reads CASSFTGEETQYF. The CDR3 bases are TGCGCCAGCAGCTTTACAGGGGAGGAGACCCAGTACTTC.

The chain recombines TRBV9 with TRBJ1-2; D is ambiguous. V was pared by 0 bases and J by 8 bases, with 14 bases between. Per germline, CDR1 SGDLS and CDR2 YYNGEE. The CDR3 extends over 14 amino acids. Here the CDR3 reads CASSVGGGSGGYTF. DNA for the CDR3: TGTGCCAGCAGCGTAGGAGGTGGGTCGGGAGGCTACACCTTC.

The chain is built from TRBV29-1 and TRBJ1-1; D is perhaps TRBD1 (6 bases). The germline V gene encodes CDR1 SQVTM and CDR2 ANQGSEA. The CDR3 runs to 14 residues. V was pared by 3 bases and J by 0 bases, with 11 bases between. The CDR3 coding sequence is TGCAGCGTTGATAGGGCAGGGGTGAACACTGAAGCTTTCTTT. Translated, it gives CSVDRAGVNTEAFF.